The 31 T cell receptor beta chains reported below all come from one sample, sequenced in a study of shared clonotypes between healthy human individuals. Assay used: immunoSEQ multiplex PCR; TCRdb lists only in-frame clones, some missing. The sample yields roughly 2,500,000 clones, roughly 93% seen once. Sample: naive CD4+ T cells from PBMCs. Sample subset: CD45RA+ positively selected. Receptors originate from a man aged 18 to 30 in good health. Some clones in this sample may be carry-over from other donors' samples.

This sequence joins TRBV25-1 and TRBJ2-2, with 7 bases that match TRBD1. CDR3 length: 15 residues. Germline CDR1 reads MGHDK; CDR2 reads SYGVNS. Trimming took 6 bases from V and 5 from J; bases not matched to a gene: 9. The CDR3 DNA reads TGTGCCAGCAGGACAGGGTCCCTTGGAACCGGGGAGCTGTTTTTT. It yields the protein CASRTGSLGTGELFF.

V usage is TRBV27 and J usage is TRBJ2-1, with TRBD2 matching 14 bases. CDR1 is MNHEY, CDR2 SMNVEV, per germline (reference sequence). J lost 4 bases, V lost 4 bases, and 3 bases had no gene match. The CDR3 consists of 16 residues. The CDR3 bases are TGTGCCAGCAGTTCGGGACTAGCGGGAGTTTACAATGAGCAGTTCTTC. It specifies CASSSGLAGVYNEQFF.

The rearrangement links TRBV5-1 to TRBJ1-5; D uncertain. The CDR3 totals 13 residues. Germline V gene lookup returns CDR1 SGHRS and CDR2 YFSETQ. Trimming took off 4 bases at V and 3 bases at J, with 8 bases between the two ends. The CDR3 is CASSGEPNQPQHF. For the CDR3, the DNA is TGCGCCAGCAGCGGGGAGCCCAATCAGCCCCAGCATTTT.

J is TRBJ2-3 and V is TRBV19; TRBD2 aligns across 10 bases. This CDR3 contains 15 residues. The V gene's germline CDR1 is LNHDA and CDR2 SQIVND (reference sequence). V lost 6 bases, J lost 6 bases, and 9 bases stayed unmatched. CDR3 loop: CASRTLAGESDTQYF. The CDR3 DNA follows: TGTGCCAGTAGGACGCTAGCGGGAGAGTCGGATACGCAGTATTTT.

The CDR3 nucleotides are TGTGCCACCAGCAGAGTTGGAAGCATTGAAGCTTTCTTT. Its translation: CATSRVGSIEAFF. The chain employs TRBV15 and TRBJ1-1; D is unresolved. Looked up from germline, CDR1 is LNHNV and CDR2 is YYDKDF (reference sequence). Trimming removed 1 base at V and 7 bases at J, with 10 bases between. This CDR3 has 13 amino acids.

J is TRBJ2-5 and V is TRBV4-2, with TRBD2 matching 13 bases. The V and J ends lost 4 bases and 4 bases, in that order; junction bases with no gene match: 9. This CDR3 comprises 17 residues. The V gene's germline CDR1 is LGHNA and CDR2 YNFKEQ. CDR3 sequence (DNA): TGTGCCAGCAGCCCCCTGGGACTAGCGGGAAGAGGAGAGACCCAGTACTTC. As protein: CASSPLGLAGRGETQYF.

A single count supports this clone. This sequence joins TRBV18 and TRBJ1-4; D gene unclear. Germline CDR1 is KGHSH and CDR2 is LQKENI. The V end was cut by 3 bases, the J end by 7 bases, with 15 bases between. The CDR3 extends over 15 amino acids. The CDR3 bases are TGTGCCAGCTCACCGGATGGAGGGTCGCGTGAAAAACTGTTTTTT. Residues: CASSPDGGSREKLFF.

In this sample, this clone turned up once. The chain joins TRBV9 to TRBJ2-7; D may be TRBD2 (7 bases). Germline-derived CDR1 and CDR2 are SGDLS and YYNGEE. The CDR3 totals 13 residues. V lost 0 bases and J lost 6, with 10 bases in between. This chain's CDR3 is CASSVGGGAEQYF. CDR3 DNA sequence: TGTGCCAGCAGCGTAGGTGGGGGGGCCGAGCAGTACTTC.

The gene calls are TRBV9 and TRBJ2-7; D remains ambiguous. V was clipped by 0 bases and J by 4 bases, with 8 bases between them. This CDR3 spans 13 amino acids. The germline gives CDR1 SGDLS, CDR2 YYNGEE. CDR3 sequence reads: CASSVGPQYEQYF. The CDR3 coding sequence is TGTGCCAGCAGCGTAGGACCGCAATACGAGCAGTACTTC.

This chain uses TRBV10-2 with TRBJ2-1; 12 bases map to TRBD2. Per the germline V gene, CDR1 is WSHSY and CDR2 is SAAADI. The V and J ends lost 8 bases and 0 bases, in that order; junction bases with no gene match: 11. CDR3 length: 18 amino acids. This chain's CDR3 is CASRRGTSGSSSYNEQFF. CDR3 nucleotides: TGCGCCAGCCGCCGTGGGACTAGCGGGTCGAGCTCCTACAATGAGCAGTTCTTC.

DNA for the CDR3: TGTGCCAGCAGCTCGCGGCGGGCTAGCGGCACAGATACGCAGTATTTT. This translates into CASSSRRASGTDTQYF. The gene calls are TRBV7-3 and TRBJ2-3; D perhaps matches TRBD2 (6 bases). Germline values: CDR1 SGHTA, CDR2 FQGTGA. The CDR3 runs 16 residues. V dropped 4 bases and J dropped 1 base, with 15 bases sitting between them.

The CDR3 here is CASSDYQVPLFGYTF. DNA of the CDR3: TGTGCCAGCAGTGACTACCAGGTGCCTTTATTTGGCTACACCTTC. The genes are TRBV6-1 and TRBJ1-2; no reliable D call. This CDR3 comprises 15 residues. Germline V gene sequence: CDR1 MNHNS, CDR2 SASEGT. Trimming stripped 3 bases from V and 7 bases from J, with 18 bases between.

This rearrangement joins TRBV28 to TRBJ1-2; 7 bases are shared with TRBD1. The CDR3 runs to 15 residues. V was clipped by 7 bases and J by 6 bases; unmatched bases: 14. Germline lookup yields CDR1 MDHEN and CDR2 SYDVKM. The CDR3 nucleotides read TGTGCCAGCAATCCCTCCTCGGGCAGGGGGGATGGCTACACCTTC. Amino acids: CASNPSSGRGDGYTF.

The chain has TRBV13 and TRBJ2-4, with D possibly matching TRBD1 (6 bases). This CDR3 comprises 16 residues. The germline V gene encodes CDR1 PRHDT and CDR2 FYEKMQ (reference sequence). With 5 bases removed from V and 4 bases from J, the gap between germline ends came to 18 bases. CDR3 protein: CASSTTGTSIKNIQYF. CDR3 in DNA: TGTGCCAGCAGCACCACCGGGACATCCATTAAAAACATTCAGTACTTC.

This clone has just one count. The chain uses TRBV28 and TRBJ1-3; D is possibly TRBD1 (5 bases). V was pared by 3 bases and J by 4 bases, with 13 bases between. The CDR3 consists of 15 residues. Germline assignment: CDR1 MDHEN and CDR2 SYDVKM. The CDR3 nucleotides are TGTGCCAGCAGTTTTCTCACCCCAGGGGGAAACACCATATATTTT. It is translated as CASSFLTPGGNTIYF.

On this clone itself: This CDR3 is also generated by other DNA sequences in the sample. The chain employs TRBV4-2 and TRBJ2-7, with D uncertain. Germline CDR1 and CDR2: LGHNA and YNFKEQ. The germline V and J ends were trimmed by 1 base and 2 bases, with 3 bases remaining between them. CDR3 length equals 12 residues. The CDR3 spells CASSQGAYEQYF. The CDR3 nucleotides read TGTGCCAGCAGCCAAGGGGCCTACGAGCAGTACTTC.

The chain couples TRBV11-2 to TRBJ2-7, with a tentative D call TRBD2 (6 bases). V gave up 2 bases and J gave up 3 bases, with 20 bases separating them. The CDR3 runs to 17 residues. CDR1 is SGHAT and CDR2 is FQNNGV in the germline V gene. The CDR3 bases are TGTGCCAGCAGCTTAAGGGACTCGTCTACCGAAGGCTACGAGCAGTACTTC. Translation: CASSLRDSSTEGYEQYF.

CDR3 in amino acids: CASSLGWSDGNQPQHF. CDR3 nucleotide sequence: TGCGCCAGCAGCTTGGGATGGTCGGACGGAAATCAGCCCCAGCATTTT. The chain links TRBV5-1 to TRBJ1-5; D unresolved. The CDR3 consists of 16 residues. Per germline, CDR1 SGHRS and CDR2 YFSETQ. Trimming removed 0 bases from V and 4 bases from J, with 14 bases in between. The full variable domain, its missing parts supplied by reference TRBV5-1 and TRBJ1-5, is KAGVTQTPRYLIKTRGQQVTLSCSPISGHRSVSWYQQTPGQGLQFLFEYFSETQRNKGNFPGRFSGRQFSNSRSEMNVSTLELGDSALYLCASSLGWSDGNQPQHFGDGTRLSIL.

This chain uses TRBV19 with TRBJ2-5, with D perhaps given as TRBD1 or TRBD2 (6 bases each). CDR3 length: 13 amino acids. Germline CDR1 is LNHDA and CDR2 is SQIVND (reference sequence). Between the trimmed V and J ends, which lost 3 bases and 9 bases, there was a span of 14 bases. CDR3 nucleotide sequence: TGTGCCAGTAGTATGAACAGGGAGGCGTCCCAGTACTTC. This codes for CASSMNREASQYF.

The chain employs TRBV2 and TRBJ2-2; no clear D. The germline V gene has CDR1 SNHLY and CDR2 FYNNEI. The V end lost 2 bases, the J end lost 4 bases, and 8 bases lay between the germline ends. This CDR3 is built from 14 residues. The CDR3 loop reads CASSEQSFTGELFF. As DNA, the CDR3 is TGTGCCAGCAGTGAACAAAGTTTCACCGGGGAGCTGTTTTTT.

In the case of this clone: The identical CDR3 is also encoded by other nucleotide sequences in the sample. The V gene is TRBV7-3, the J gene TRBJ2-7; D may be TRBD1 (6 bases). Trimming left V 3 bases short and J 2 bases short, with 11 bases between. This CDR3 comprises 14 residues. Germline CDR1 reads SGHTA; CDR2 reads FQGTGA. This CDR3 reads CASSFAGAPYEQYF. The CDR3 nucleotides are TGTGCCAGCAGCTTTGCAGGGGCCCCCTACGAGCAGTACTTC.

This chain uses TRBV18 with TRBJ1-4; D ambiguous. CDR3 length: 15 amino acids. Trimming took 4 bases from V and 1 from J, leaving 10 bases between them. Germline V gives CDR1 KGHSH, CDR2 LQKENI. The CDR3 DNA is TGTGCCAGCTCACAAACCAGAGGAACTAATGAAAAACTGTTTTTT. This encodes CASSQTRGTNEKLFF.

The CDR3 nucleotides read TGTGCCAGCAGTTTATCGGCGGGTCTTCAGTACTTC. It translates to CASSLSAGLQYF. This chain joins TRBV28 and TRBJ2-4; tentative D call: TRBD2 (5 bases). The V end lost 1 base, the J end lost 11 bases, and 9 bases lay between the germline ends. The CDR3 is 12 amino acids. Germline V lookup: CDR1 MDHEN, CDR2 SYDVKM.

There are a few counts of this clone. The gene calls are TRBV30 and TRBJ1-1; unclear D gene. Deletions cut 4 bases from V and 4 bases from J, with 13 bases between. This CDR3 has 13 residues. Germline CDR1 reads GTSNPN; CDR2 reads SVGIG (reference sequence). The CDR3 region has the DNA TGTGCCTGGACGGCAAATTGGGTCACTGAAGCTTTCTTT. Protein sequence: CAWTANWVTEAFF.

The V call is TRBV4-3, the J call TRBJ1-3, with a weak D call TRBD1 (5 bases). The CDR3 runs to 16 residues. V was shortened by 4 bases and J by 0 bases, with 13 bases between the two germline ends. Per the germline V gene, CDR1 is LGHNA and CDR2 is YSLEER. Here the CDR3 DNA reads TGCGCCAGCAGCCTAACCTGGACACTCTCTGGAAACACCATATATTTT. Translating it yields CASSLTWTLSGNTIYF.

This chain links TRBV4-2 with TRBJ1-3, with TRBD1 matching 7 bases. CDR1 and CDR2 (germline): LGHNA, YNFKEQ. The V segment lost 2 bases and the J segment 0 bases; nucleotides outside the gene matches: 1. This CDR3 is built from 15 residues. The CDR3 region is CASSQRDSSGNTIYF. As DNA, the CDR3 is TGTGCCAGCAGCCAAAGGGACAGCTCTGGAAACACCATATATTTT.

This clone came up a few times. This chain joins TRBV9 and TRBJ1-5; D is perhaps TRBD1 (5 bases). Germline V lookup: CDR1 SGDLS, CDR2 YYNGEE. The length of the CDR3 is 13 residues. Between the trimmed V and J ends, which lost 3 bases and 7 bases, there was a span of 11 bases. CDR3 coding DNA: TGTGCCAGCAGCGCGGGGGACTCACAGCCCCAGCATTTT. As protein: CASSAGDSQPQHF.

This chain joins TRBV10-3 and TRBJ2-1, with TRBD1 matching 9 bases. The CDR3 loop spans 12 amino acids. Trimming at V came to 7 bases and at J to 7 bases, leaving 2 bases not matched to a gene. CDR1 ENHRY and CDR2 SYGVKD come from the germline V gene. The CDR3 DNA is TGTGCCATCAAAGACAGGGGGAATGAGCAGTTCTTC. This codes for CAIKDRGNEQFF.

The gene calls are TRBV7-9 and TRBJ2-5; the D gene is possibly TRBD2 (5 bases). The closer fit of TRBJ2-7 to the DNA end suggests the J call may be wrong. This CDR3 contains 14 residues. Germline V gene sequence: CDR1 SEHNR, CDR2 FQNEAQ (reference sequence). CDR3 coding DNA: TGTGCCAGCAGCCAGGCGGGCAGTTACTACGAGCAGTACTTC. Its protein is CASSQAGSYYEQYF.

The chain uses TRBV30 and TRBJ1-1; TRBD1 agrees at 8 bases. After removal of 2 bases from V and 4 bases from J, the junction contained 3 bases not matched to a gene. The length of the CDR3 is 13 residues. Germline V gives CDR1 GTSNPN, CDR2 SVGIG (reference sequence). Here the CDR3 reads CAWSPGGPTEAFF. CDR3 nucleotide sequence: TGTGCCTGGAGTCCAGGGGGCCCCACTGAAGCTTTCTTT.

The chain employs TRBV4-3 and TRBJ2-1; 8 bases map to TRBD2. Germline-derived CDR1 and CDR2 are LGHNA and YSLEER. J lost 10 bases, V lost 0 bases, and 17 bases had no gene match. The CDR3 extends over 18 amino acids. This CDR3 is CASSQDVGLAGFPMEQFF. CDR3 in DNA: TGCGCCAGCAGCCAAGACGTAGGACTAGCAGGATTCCCTATGGAGCAGTTCTTC.